Here is one T cell receptor (beta chain) with its context. These data come from a study of T cell changes during pregnancy in multiple sclerosis. The repertoire was sequenced with immunoSEQ multiplex PCR; TCRdb's copy has only in-frame clones and lacks some. The data hold around 50,000 clones, with 92% observed a single time. Germline V gene sequence: CDR1 MDHEN, CDR2 SYDVKM. With 6 bases removed from V and 2 bases from J, the gap between germline ends came to 10 bases. The CDR3 is made up of 13 amino acids. The input for sequencing was CD4+ T cells from peripheral blood mononuclear cells, taken after pregnancy. The gene calls are TRBV28 and TRBJ1-1, with D tentatively TRBD1 (5 bases). The sequence came from a female donor with multiple sclerosis, enrolled in a pregnancy study. CDR3 sequence: CASSRQPNTEAFF. The CDR3 DNA reads as TGTGCCAGCAGCCGACAGCCTAACACTGAAGCTTTCTTT.